These 22 T cell receptor beta chains were sequenced from one sample in a study of T-cell reconstitution after alpha-beta-depleted transplantation in children. Preparation of the TCRbeta library used unique molecular identifiers. TCRdb itself ran the PCR reads through MiXCR, one entry per CDR3 protein. The table lists about 980,000 distinct CDR3 sequences, 25% to 35% of them singletons. The source material was PBMCs, mostly from graft donor cells, sampled 360 days after TCRalphabeta/CD19-depleted stem cell transplant. These receptors all come from a boy under three years old who had a stem cell transplant for SCID, so the T cells may come from the graft donor.

J is TRBJ2-5 and V is TRBV4-3; TRBD2 matches 12 bases. V was clipped by 1 base and J by 2 bases; unmatched bases: 11. CDR1 LGHNA and CDR2 YSLEER come from the germline V gene. The CDR3 length is 19 residues. DNA for the CDR3: TGCGCCAGCAGCCAAGTCCGCCTAGCGGGGGGGCCGGGACAAGAGACCCAGTACTTC. Translating it yields CASSQVRLAGGPGQETQYF.

This chain connects TRBV7-4 to TRBJ2-3; 8 positions agree with TRBD2. CDR1 and CDR2 (germline): SGHVT, SQSDAQ. Trimming took 1 base from V and 4 from J; bases not matched to a gene: 13. This CDR3 comprises 18 residues. The CDR3: CASSLVWGRGGRADTQYF. As DNA, the CDR3 is TGTGCCAGCAGCTTAGTTTGGGGCCGGGGGGGGAGGGCAGATACGCAGTATTTT.

V usage is TRBV2 and J usage is TRBJ2-3; 14 bases match TRBD2. CDR3 length: 16 residues. Unmatched junction bases numbered 7, after V lost 7 bases and J lost 4 bases. The germline V gene encodes CDR1 SNHLY and CDR2 FYNNEI. The CDR3 DNA sequence: TGTGCCAGCATTTTAGGACTAGCGGGGGGCCCAGATACGCAGTATTTT. Protein product: CASILGLAGGPDTQYF. The full variable domain, its missing parts supplied by reference TRBV2 and TRBJ2-3, is EPEVTQTPSHQVTQMGQEVILRCVPISNHLYFYWYRQILGQKVEFLVSFYNNEISEKSEIFDDQFSVERPDGSNFTLKIRSTKLEDSAMYFCASILGLAGGPDTQYFGPGTRLTVL.

V and J are TRBV29-1 and TRBJ1-1; D remains ambiguous. The germline V and J ends were trimmed by 6 bases and 0 bases, with 20 bases remaining between them. In germline, CDR1 is SQVTM, CDR2 ANQGSEA. The CDR3 runs 16 residues. The CDR3 loop is CSVERGVPGVNTEAFF. In nucleotides, the CDR3 is TGCAGCGTAGAGCGCGGGGTACCTGGGGTGAACACTGAAGCTTTCTTT.

This clonotype has more than one count but fewer than ten. V gene TRBV5-1 combines with J gene TRBJ2-1; D uncertain. There are 13 residues in the CDR3. The ends were cut back, 1 base at V and 8 bases at J, with 10 bases in the middle. Germline V gene data show CDR1 as SGHRS and CDR2 as YFSETQ. CDR3 sequence (DNA): TGCGCCAGCAGCTTGTCCCTGGGCGATGAGCAGTTCTTC. Translating it yields CASSLSLGDEQFF.

The CDR3 DNA sequence: TGTGCCAGCAGGGAAGCGGGGGCAGAGACCCAGTACTTC. This sequence encodes CASREAGAETQYF. The chain couples TRBV12-3 or TRBV12-4 to TRBJ2-5; 8 bases fit TRBD2. The CDR3 is 13 amino acids. J lost 4 bases, V lost 6 bases, and 4 bases had no gene match.

This clonotype was seen a few times. Here the CDR3 DNA reads TGCGCCAGCAGTCGGGCCCGGACAGGGCCCACCGGGGAGCTGTTTTTT. Translation: CASSRARTGPTGELFF. This rearrangement joins TRBV5-1 to TRBJ2-2; 8 bases are shared with TRBD1. With V trimmed by 5 bases and J by 4 bases, 10 bases remained unmatched. This CDR3 comprises 16 residues. CDR1 SGHRS and CDR2 YFSETQ come from the germline V gene. The full variable domain, rest sourced from reference TRBV5-1 and TRBJ2-2, is KAGVTQTPRYLIKTRGQQVTLSCSPISGHRSVSWYQQTPGQGLQFLFEYFSETQRNKGNFPGRFSGRQFSNSRSEMNVSTLELGDSALYLCASSRARTGPTGELFFGEGSRLTVL.

CDR3 nucleotides: TGTGCCAGCAGTCCCTGGGCTAGTGGGTCCTACAATGAGCAGTTCTTC. It translates to CASSPWASGSYNEQFF. The rearrangement joins TRBV12-3 or TRBV12-4 to TRBJ2-1; D gene unclear. CDR3 length: 16 amino acids. Trimming stripped 5 bases from V and 1 base from J, with 15 bases between.

The J gene is TRBJ1-1, the V gene TRBV29-1; TRBD1 aligns across 7 bases. V trimming: 4 bases; J trimming: 0 bases; junction bases outside the gene matches: 2. CDR3 length: 13 residues. Per the germline V gene, CDR1 is SQVTM and CDR2 is ANQGSEA. CDR3 residues: CSVAQGLNTEAFF. In nucleotides, the CDR3 is TGCAGCGTTGCACAGGGGTTGAACACTGAAGCTTTCTTT.

The sample holds a few counts of this clonotype. The chain combines TRBV12-3 or TRBV12-4 with TRBJ2-5; the D is unclear. V lost 5 bases and J lost 2, with 12 bases in between. CDR3 size: 14 residues. CDR3 DNA: TGTGCCAGCAGTCGATCCCCGGATCAAGAGACCCAGTACTTC. Protein product: CASSRSPDQETQYF.

This clonotype has more than one count but fewer than ten. The genes are TRBV4-1 and TRBJ2-6; D is unresolved. V gave up 4 bases and J gave up 1 base, with 11 bases separating them. The CDR3 is 16 amino acids. Looked up from germline, CDR1 is MGHRA and CDR2 is YSYEKL. CDR3 in amino acids: CASSRPVASGANVLTF. The CDR3 nucleotides read TGCGCCAGCAGCCGTCCGGTTGCGTCTGGGGCCAACGTCCTGACTTTC.

The chain links TRBV6-1 to TRBJ2-7; possibly TRBD2 for D (5 bases). With 4 bases removed from V and 2 bases from J, the gap between germline ends came to 6 bases. The CDR3 has 12 residues. The germline CDR1 and CDR2 sequences are MNHNS and SASEGT. CDR3 loop: CASSGRAYEQYF. CDR3 coding DNA: TGTGCCAGCAGTGGGCGGGCCTACGAGCAGTACTTC.

The gene calls are TRBV6-1 and TRBJ1-5, with TRBD1 as a possible D gene (5 bases). The V gene lost 7 bases and the J gene lost 3 bases, with 10 bases spanning the gap. CDR1 is MNHNS and CDR2 is SASEGT in the germline V gene. The CDR3 length is 13 residues. The CDR3 sequence is CASKTGLNQPQHF. The DNA of the CDR3 is TGTGCCAGCAAAACAGGCCTCAATCAGCCCCAGCATTTT.

This chain connects TRBV15 to TRBJ2-7, with 7 bases aligning to TRBD1. The CDR3 has 15 residues. With 4 bases clipped from V and 3 bases from J, the junction kept 9 bases outside the gene matches. Per germline, CDR1 LNHNV and CDR2 YYDKDF (reference sequence). The CDR3 sequence: CATSTDYRDSYEQYF. The CDR3 DNA sequence: TGTGCCACCAGCACCGATTACCGGGACAGCTACGAGCAGTACTTC.

This clonotype was detected a few times. The J gene is TRBJ2-1, the V gene TRBV7-3; 8 positions agree with TRBD2. Germline V gene data show CDR1 as SGHTA and CDR2 as FQGTGA. The CDR3 contains 14 residues. With 5 bases clipped from V and 7 bases from J, the junction kept 7 bases outside the gene matches. The CDR3 DNA is TGTGCCAGCAGCCACGGGGGGGCCAGTAATGAGCAGTTCTTC. Residues: CASSHGGASNEQFF. Drawing the rest from reference TRBV7-3 and TRBJ2-1, the complete variable domain is GAGVSQTPSNKVTEKGKYVELRCDPISGHTALYWYRQSLGQGPEFLIYFQGTGAADDSGLPNDRFFAVRPEGSVSTLKIQRTERGDSAVYLCASSHGGASNEQFFGPGTRLTVL.

The rearrangement uses TRBV7-9 and TRBJ1-3; 8 bases map to TRBD1. Germline loops: CDR1 SEHNR, CDR2 FQNEAQ (reference sequence). This CDR3 is built from 16 residues. V dropped 6 bases and J dropped 3; count of bases not matched to a gene: 10. The CDR3 DNA is TGTGCCAGCAGTAAGCTCAGACAGGGGTATGGAAACACCATATATTTT. Residues: CASSKLRQGYGNTIYF.

The chain joins TRBV12-3 or TRBV12-4 to TRBJ2-6, with D uncertain. The CDR3 contains 17 residues. V was trimmed by 2 bases and J by 0 bases, leaving 11 bases between them. The CDR3 sequence: CASSLKMSFSGANVLTF. In nucleotides, the CDR3 is TGTGCCAGCAGTTTAAAGATGTCATTCTCTGGGGCCAACGTCCTGACTTTC.

The chain joins TRBV29-1 to TRBJ2-5; D ambiguous. Germline V gene data show CDR1 as SQVTM and CDR2 as ANQGSEA. The V end lost 8 bases, the J end lost 1 base, and 17 bases lay between the germline ends. The CDR3 spans 14 residues. CDR3 amino acids: CSISPGSPQETQYF. The CDR3, as DNA: TGCAGCATCAGCCCGGGCTCACCCCAAGAGACCCAGTACTTC.

This clonotype was seen only a few times. This rearrangement joins TRBV20-1 to TRBJ2-7; perhaps TRBD2 as D (5 bases). Germline CDR1 DFQATT, CDR2 SNEGSKA (reference sequence). Trimming took off 0 bases at V and 1 base at J, with 16 bases between the two ends. This CDR3 is 16 amino acids long. The CDR3: CSARDPRTGISYEQYF. The CDR3 DNA follows: TGCAGTGCTAGAGACCCTAGGACGGGGATTTCCTACGAGCAGTACTTC.

This clonotype has a count of ten or more. The chain has TRBV6-2 or TRBV6-3 and TRBJ2-1; D is undetermined. CDR1 is MNHEY, CDR2 SVGEGT, per germline. The CDR3 sequence is 14 residues long. The V end lost 6 bases, the J end lost 5 bases, and 14 bases lay between the germline ends. CDR3 sequence (DNA): TGTGCCAGCAGGGTTCGGTATTTCCACAATGAGCAGTTCTTC. Residues: CASRVRYFHNEQFF.

This rearrangement joins TRBV24-1 to TRBJ2-2; D ambiguous. CDR3 length: 17 residues. V was pared by 0 bases and J by 5 bases, with 15 bases between. Germline CDR1 is KGHDR and CDR2 is SFDVKD. This CDR3 is CATSDLPPLGRTGELFF. CDR3 DNA sequence: TGTGCCACCAGTGATTTGCCCCCACTGGGAAGGACCGGGGAGCTGTTTTTT.

This sequence joins TRBV7-2 and TRBJ2-1, with unresolved D. Germline values: CDR1 SGHTA, CDR2 FQGNSA. This CDR3 comprises 17 residues. Trimming took off 2 bases at V and 0 bases at J, with 14 bases between the two ends. CDR3 nucleotide sequence: TGTGCCAGCAGCTTATTCATTTTACGCGACTCCTACAATGAGCAGTTCTTC. Its protein is CASSLFILRDSYNEQFF.